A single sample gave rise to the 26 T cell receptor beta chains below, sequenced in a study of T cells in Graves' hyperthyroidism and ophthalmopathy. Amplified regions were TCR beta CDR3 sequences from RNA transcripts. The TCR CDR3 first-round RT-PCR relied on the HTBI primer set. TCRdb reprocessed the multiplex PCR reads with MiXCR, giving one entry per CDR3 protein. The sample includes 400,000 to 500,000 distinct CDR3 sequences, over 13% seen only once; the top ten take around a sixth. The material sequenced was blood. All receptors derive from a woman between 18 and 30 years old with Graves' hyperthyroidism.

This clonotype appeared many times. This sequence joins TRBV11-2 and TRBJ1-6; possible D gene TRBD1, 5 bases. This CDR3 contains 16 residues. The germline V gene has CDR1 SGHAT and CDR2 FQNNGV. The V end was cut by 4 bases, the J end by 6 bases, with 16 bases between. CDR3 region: CASSWDQGRGNSPLHF. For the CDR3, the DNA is TGTGCCAGCAGCTGGGACCAGGGTCGGGGTAATTCACCCCTCCACTTT.

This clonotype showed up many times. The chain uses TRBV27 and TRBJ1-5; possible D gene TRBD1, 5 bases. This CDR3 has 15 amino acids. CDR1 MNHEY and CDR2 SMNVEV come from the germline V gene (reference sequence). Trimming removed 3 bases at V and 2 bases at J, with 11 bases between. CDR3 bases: TGTGCCAGCAGTTTGGGGGGGTTGGGCAATCAGCCCCAGCATTTT. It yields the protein CASSLGGLGNQPQHF.

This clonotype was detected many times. CDR3 DNA: TGCAGTGCTAGAGATCCGCACTCCAGAGTCCCCCCAGTGGAGACCCAGTACTTC. Protein: CSARDPHSRVPPVETQYF. The chain is built from TRBV20-1 and TRBJ2-5; D gene uncertain. Germline V gene data show CDR1 as DFQATT and CDR2 as SNEGSKA (reference sequence). Trimming pared 0 bases from V and 5 bases from J, leaving 25 bases between. The CDR3 totals 18 residues.

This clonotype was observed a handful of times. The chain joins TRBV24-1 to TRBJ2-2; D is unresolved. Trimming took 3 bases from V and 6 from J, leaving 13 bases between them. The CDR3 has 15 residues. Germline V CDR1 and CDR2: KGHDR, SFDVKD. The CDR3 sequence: CATSDAEYEAGELFF. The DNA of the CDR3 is TGTGCCACCAGTGATGCAGAGTACGAAGCCGGGGAGCTGTTTTTT.

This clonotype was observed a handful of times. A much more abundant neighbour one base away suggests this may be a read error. DNA of the CDR3: TGTGCCAGCAACAAAAGAGGTGGTCAGGGAAACACTGAAGCTTTCTTT. Translating gives CASNKRGGQGNTEAFF. The chain joins TRBV14 to TRBJ1-1, with D tentatively TRBD1 (5 bases). Germline V CDR1 and CDR2: SGHDN, FVKESK. V was pared by 7 bases and J by 2 bases, with 20 bases between. This CDR3 contains 16 residues.

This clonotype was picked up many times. Here the CDR3 DNA reads TGTGCCAGCAGTTTAGCGGGGGCTGGAAACACCATATATTTT. Encoded protein: CASSLAGAGNTIYF. This sequence joins TRBV12-3 or TRBV12-4 and TRBJ1-3; possible D gene TRBD1, 5 bases. The CDR3 has 14 residues. V was pared by 0 bases and J by 2 bases, with 5 bases between.

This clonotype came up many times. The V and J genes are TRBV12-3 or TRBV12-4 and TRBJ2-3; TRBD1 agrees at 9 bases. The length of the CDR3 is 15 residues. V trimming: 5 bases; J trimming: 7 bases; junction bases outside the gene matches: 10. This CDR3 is CASSATGGSLNTQYF. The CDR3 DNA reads TGTGCCAGCAGTGCCACAGGGGGCTCCTTGAATACGCAGTATTTT.

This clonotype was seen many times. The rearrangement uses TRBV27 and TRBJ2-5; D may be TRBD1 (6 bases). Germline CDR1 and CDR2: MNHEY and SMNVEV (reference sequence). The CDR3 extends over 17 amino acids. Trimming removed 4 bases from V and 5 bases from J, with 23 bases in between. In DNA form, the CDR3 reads TGTGCCAGCAGTTCGAACCGCCAAACAGGGATGGGGGAGACCCAGTACTTC. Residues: CASSSNRQTGMGETQYF.

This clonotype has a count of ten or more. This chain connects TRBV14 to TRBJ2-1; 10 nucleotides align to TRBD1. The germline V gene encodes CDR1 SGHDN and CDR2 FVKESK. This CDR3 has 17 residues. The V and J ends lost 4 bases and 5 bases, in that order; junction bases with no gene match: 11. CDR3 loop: CASSRTTGGVFNNEQFF. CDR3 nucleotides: TGTGCCAGCAGCCGGACGACAGGGGGCGTTTTCAACAATGAGCAGTTCTTC.

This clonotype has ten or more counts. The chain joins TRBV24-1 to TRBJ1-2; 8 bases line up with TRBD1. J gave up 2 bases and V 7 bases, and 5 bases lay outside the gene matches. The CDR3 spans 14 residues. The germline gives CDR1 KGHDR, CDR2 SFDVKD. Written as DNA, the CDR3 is TGTGCCACCAGACCGGGACAGGAAAACTATGGCTACACCTTC. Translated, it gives CATRPGQENYGYTF.

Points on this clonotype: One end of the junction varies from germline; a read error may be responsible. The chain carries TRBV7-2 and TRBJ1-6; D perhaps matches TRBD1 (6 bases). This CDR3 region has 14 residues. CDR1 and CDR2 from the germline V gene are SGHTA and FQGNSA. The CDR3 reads CASSRGGVDSPLRF. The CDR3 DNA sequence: TGTGCCAGCAGCCGAGGGGGGGTGGATTCACCCCTCCGCTTT.

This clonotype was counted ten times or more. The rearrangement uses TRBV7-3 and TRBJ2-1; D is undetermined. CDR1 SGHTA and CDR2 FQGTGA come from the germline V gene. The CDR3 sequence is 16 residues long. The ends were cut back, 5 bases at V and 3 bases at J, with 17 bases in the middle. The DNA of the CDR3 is TGTGCCAGCAGCCCGAGCCACGGGTCGGGCTACAATGAGCAGTTCTTC. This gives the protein CASSPSHGSGYNEQFF.

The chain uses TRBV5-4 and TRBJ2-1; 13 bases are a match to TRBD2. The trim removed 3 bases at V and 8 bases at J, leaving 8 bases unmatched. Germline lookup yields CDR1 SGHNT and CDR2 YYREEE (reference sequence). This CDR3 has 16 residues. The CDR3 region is CASSSGLAGEGYEQFF. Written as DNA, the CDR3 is TGTGCCAGCAGCTCTGGACTAGCGGGAGAGGGATATGAGCAGTTCTTC.

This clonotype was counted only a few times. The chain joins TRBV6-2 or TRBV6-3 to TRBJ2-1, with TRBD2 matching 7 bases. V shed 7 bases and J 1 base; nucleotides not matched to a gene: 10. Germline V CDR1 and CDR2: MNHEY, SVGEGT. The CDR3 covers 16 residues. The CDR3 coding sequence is TGTGCCAGCACCTCGTTCCGGGGGGATTCCTACAATGAGCAGTTCTTC. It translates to CASTSFRGDSYNEQFF.

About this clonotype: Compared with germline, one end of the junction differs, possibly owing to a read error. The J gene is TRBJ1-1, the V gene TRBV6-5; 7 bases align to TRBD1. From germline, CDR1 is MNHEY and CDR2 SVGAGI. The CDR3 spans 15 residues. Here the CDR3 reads CAGRYAPDRDTEAFF. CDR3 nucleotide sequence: TGTGCCGGCAGGTATGCCCCCGACAGGGACACTGAAGCTTTCTTT.

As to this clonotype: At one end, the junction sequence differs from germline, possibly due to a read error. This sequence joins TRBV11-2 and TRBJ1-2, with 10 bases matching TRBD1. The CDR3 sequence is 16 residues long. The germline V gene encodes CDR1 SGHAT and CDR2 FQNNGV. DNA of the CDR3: TGTGCCAGCAAGAGACAGGGGGCTTCCGAGGACTATAGCTACACCTTC. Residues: CASKRQGASEDYSYTF.

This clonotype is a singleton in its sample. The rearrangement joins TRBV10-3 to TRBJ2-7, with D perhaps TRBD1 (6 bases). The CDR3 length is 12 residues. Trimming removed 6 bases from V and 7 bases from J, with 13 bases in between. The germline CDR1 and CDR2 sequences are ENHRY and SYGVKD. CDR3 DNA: TGTGCCATCAGCGCACAGGGCCAGGAGCAGTACGTC. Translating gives CAISAQGQEQYV.

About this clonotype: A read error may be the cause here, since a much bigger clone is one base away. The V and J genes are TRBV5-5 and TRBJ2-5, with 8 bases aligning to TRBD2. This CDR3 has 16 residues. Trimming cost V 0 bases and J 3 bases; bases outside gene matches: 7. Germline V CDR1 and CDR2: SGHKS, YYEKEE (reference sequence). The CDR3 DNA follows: TGTGCCAGCAGCTTGGTCCCCTCCGGGAGGGAAGAGACCCAGTACTTC. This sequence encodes CASSLVPSGREETQYF. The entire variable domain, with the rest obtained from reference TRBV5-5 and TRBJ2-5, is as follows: DAGVTQSPTHLIKTRGQQVTLRCSPISGHKSVSWYQQVLGQGPQFIFQYYEKEERGRGNFPDRFSARQFPNYSSELNVNALLLGDSALYLCASSLVPSGREETQYFGPGTRLLVL.

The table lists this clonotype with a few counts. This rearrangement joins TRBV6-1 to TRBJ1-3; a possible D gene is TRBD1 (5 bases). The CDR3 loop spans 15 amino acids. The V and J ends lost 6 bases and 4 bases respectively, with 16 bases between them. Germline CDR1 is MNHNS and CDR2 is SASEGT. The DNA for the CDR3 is TGTGCCAGCAGCGACGATGGGGGGTCCGGAAACACCATATATTTT. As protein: CASSDDGGSGNTIYF.

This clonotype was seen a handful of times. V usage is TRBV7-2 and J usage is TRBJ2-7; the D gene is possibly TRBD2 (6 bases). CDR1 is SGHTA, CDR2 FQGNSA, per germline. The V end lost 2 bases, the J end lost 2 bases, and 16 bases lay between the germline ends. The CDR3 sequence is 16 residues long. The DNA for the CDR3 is TGTGCCAGCAGCTTAAATCCGCCTAGCGTGGCCTACGAGCAGTACTTC. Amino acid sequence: CASSLNPPSVAYEQYF.

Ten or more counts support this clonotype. CDR3 nucleotide sequence: TGTGCCAGCAGTCTAACGACAGGGCAAGAGACCCAGTACTTC. The encoded protein is CASSLTTGQETQYF. The chain employs TRBV12-3 or TRBV12-4 and TRBJ2-5; 7 bases are shared with TRBD1. There are 14 residues in the CDR3. After removal of 5 bases from V and 2 bases from J, the junction contained 5 bases not matched to a gene.

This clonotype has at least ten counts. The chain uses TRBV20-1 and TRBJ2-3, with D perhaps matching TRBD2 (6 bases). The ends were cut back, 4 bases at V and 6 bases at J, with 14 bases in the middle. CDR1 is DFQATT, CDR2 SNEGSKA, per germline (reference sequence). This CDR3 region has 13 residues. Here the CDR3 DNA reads TGCAGTGCTAATGAGCCTGGGAGGGATACGCAGTATTTT. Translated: CSANEPGRDTQYF.

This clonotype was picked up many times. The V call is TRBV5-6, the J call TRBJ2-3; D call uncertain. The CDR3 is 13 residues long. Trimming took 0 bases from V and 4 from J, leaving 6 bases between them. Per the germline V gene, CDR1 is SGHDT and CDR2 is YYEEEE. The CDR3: CASSLGLADTQYF. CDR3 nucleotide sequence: TGTGCCAGCAGCTTGGGGTTGGCAGATACGCAGTATTTT.

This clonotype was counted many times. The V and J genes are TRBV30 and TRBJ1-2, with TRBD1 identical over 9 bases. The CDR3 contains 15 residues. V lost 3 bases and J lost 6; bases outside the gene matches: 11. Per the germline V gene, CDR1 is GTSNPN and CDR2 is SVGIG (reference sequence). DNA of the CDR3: TGTGCCTGGAGCCGGACACGGACAGGGGAAAATGGCTACACCTTC. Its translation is CAWSRTRTGENGYTF. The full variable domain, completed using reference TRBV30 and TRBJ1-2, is SQTIHQWPATLVQPVGSPLSLECTVEGTSNPNLYWYRQAAGRGLQLLFYSVGIGQISSEVPQNLSASRPQDRQFILSSKKLLLSDSGFYLCAWSRTRTGENGYTFGSGTRLTVV.

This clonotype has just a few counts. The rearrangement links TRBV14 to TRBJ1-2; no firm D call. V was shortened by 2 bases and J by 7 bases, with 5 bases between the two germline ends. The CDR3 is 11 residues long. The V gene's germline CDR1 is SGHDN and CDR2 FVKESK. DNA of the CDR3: TGTGCCAGCAGCCAAATGTCTGGCTACACCTTC. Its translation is CASSQMSGYTF.

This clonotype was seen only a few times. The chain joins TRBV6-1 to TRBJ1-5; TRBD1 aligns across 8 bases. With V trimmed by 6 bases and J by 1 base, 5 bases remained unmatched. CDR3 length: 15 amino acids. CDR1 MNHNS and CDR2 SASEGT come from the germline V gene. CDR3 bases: TGTGCCAGCAGAACTACAGGGGGAAGCAATCAGCCCCAGCATTTT. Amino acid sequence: CASRTTGGSNQPQHF.